This T cell receptor (beta chain) was retrieved from a study of blood T cell repertoires in COVID-19. Study-wide context: The study drew acute and convalescent COVID-19 samples from the United States, Italy and Spain.

The authors' processing: Amplified reference gene primers provided the basis for estimating nucleated cell counts. Assay used: immunoSEQ multiplex PCR; TCRdb lists only in-frame clones, some missing. V and J calls and clone size follow that table, whereas D and trimming were derived from the DNA. The profile shows about 260,000 clones, about 87% of them singletons. Seattle's enrolled individuals joined amid active infection and were then monitored longitudinally. The CDR3 runs to 12 residues. Germline-derived CDR1 and CDR2 are MNHEY and SVGEGT. V was cut by 5 bases and J by 4 bases, with 8 bases left in between.

The TCR comes from a woman in her 70s with COVID-19, enrolled during active disease. V usage is TRBV6-2 or TRBV6-3 and J usage is TRBJ1-2, with D uncertain. The material sequenced was peripheral blood. The CDR3 sequence is CASSPQSYGYTF. CDR3 nucleotide sequence: TGTGCCAGCAGTCCCCAATCCTATGGCTACACCTTC.